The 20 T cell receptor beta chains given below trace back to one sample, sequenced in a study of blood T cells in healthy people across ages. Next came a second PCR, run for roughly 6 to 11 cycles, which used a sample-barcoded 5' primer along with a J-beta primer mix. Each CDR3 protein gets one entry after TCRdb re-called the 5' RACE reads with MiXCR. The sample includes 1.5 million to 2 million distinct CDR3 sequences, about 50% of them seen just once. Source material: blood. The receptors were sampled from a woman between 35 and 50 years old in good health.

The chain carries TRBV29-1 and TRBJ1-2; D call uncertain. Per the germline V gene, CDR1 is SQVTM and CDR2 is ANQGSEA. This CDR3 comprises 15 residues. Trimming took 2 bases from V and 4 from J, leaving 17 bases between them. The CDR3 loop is CSVEWSERETYGYTF. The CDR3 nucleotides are TGCAGCGTTGAATGGTCGGAGCGGGAGACCTATGGCTACACCTTC.

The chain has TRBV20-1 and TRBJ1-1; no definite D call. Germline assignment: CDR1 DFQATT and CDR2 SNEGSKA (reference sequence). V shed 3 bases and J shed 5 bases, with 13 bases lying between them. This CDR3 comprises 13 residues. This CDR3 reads CSARGSGKTEAFF. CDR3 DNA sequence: TGCAGTGCTAGGGGCTCGGGGAAGACTGAAGCTTTCTTT.

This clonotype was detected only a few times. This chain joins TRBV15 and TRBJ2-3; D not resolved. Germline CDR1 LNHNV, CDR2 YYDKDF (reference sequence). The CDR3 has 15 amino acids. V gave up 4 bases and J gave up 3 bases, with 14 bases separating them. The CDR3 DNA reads TGTGCCACCAGCACCGACAACGCTTTAACAGATACGCAGTATTTT. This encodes CATSTDNALTDTQYF.

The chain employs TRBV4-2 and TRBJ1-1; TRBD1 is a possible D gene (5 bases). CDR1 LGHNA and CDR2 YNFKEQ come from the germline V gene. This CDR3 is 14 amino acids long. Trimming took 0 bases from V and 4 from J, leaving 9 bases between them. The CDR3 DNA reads TGTGCCAGCAGCCAAGATCAGGGATCCACTGAAGCTTTCTTT. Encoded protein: CASSQDQGSTEAFF.

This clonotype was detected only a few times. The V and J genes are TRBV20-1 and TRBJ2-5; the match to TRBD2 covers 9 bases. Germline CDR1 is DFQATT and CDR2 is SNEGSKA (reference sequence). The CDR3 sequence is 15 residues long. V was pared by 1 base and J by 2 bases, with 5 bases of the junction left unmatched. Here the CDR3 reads CSARVRLADQETQYF. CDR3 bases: TGCAGTGCTAGAGTCCGACTAGCGGATCAAGAGACCCAGTACTTC.

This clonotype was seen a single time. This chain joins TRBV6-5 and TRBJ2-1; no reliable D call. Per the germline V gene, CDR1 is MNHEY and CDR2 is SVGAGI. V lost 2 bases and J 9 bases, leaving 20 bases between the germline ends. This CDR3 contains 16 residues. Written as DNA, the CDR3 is TGTGCCAGCAGTTACCTTCGGTGGCCCTTAGGAAGTGAGCAGTTCTTC. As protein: CASSYLRWPLGSEQFF.

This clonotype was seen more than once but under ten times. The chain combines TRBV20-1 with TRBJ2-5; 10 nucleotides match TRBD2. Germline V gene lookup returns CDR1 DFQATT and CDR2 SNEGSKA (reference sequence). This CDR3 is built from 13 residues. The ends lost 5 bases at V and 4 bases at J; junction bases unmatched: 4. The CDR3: CSALRLAGETQYF. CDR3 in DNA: TGCAGTGCTCTGCGACTAGCGGGAGAGACCCAGTACTTC.

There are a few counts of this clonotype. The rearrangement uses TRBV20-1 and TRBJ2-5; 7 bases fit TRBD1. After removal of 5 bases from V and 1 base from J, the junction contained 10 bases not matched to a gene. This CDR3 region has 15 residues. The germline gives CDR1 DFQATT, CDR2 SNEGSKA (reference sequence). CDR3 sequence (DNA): TGCAGTGCTGATAAGGTGACAGGGACCCAAGAGACCCAGTACTTC. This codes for CSADKVTGTQETQYF.

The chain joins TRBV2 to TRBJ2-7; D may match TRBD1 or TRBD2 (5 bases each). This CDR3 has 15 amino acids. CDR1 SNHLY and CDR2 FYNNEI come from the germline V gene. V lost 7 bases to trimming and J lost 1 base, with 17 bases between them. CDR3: CASTKGPSLSYEQYF. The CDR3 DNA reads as TGTGCCAGCACCAAGGGACCGAGCCTATCCTACGAGCAGTACTTC.

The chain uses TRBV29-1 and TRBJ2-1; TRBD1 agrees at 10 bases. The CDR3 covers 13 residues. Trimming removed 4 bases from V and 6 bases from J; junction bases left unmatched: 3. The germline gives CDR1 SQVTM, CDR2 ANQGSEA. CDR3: CSVGGTGANEQFF. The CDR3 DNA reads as TGCAGCGTTGGGGGGACAGGGGCCAATGAGCAGTTCTTC.

The CDR3 loop is CASSQDRQHYGYTF. The CDR3, as DNA: TGTGCCAGCAGCCAAGATAGGCAGCACTATGGCTACACCTTC. This rearrangement joins TRBV14 to TRBJ1-2; D is unclear. CDR3 length: 14 amino acids. V lost 0 bases and J 3 bases, leaving 8 bases between the germline ends. Per the germline V gene, CDR1 is SGHDN and CDR2 is FVKESK.

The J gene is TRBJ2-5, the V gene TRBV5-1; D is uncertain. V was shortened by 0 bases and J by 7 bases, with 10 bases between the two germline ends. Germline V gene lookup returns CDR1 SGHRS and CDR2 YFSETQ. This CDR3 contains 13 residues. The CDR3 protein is CASSLVVRRTQYF. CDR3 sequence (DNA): TGCGCCAGCAGCTTGGTGGTCCGGAGGACCCAGTACTTC.

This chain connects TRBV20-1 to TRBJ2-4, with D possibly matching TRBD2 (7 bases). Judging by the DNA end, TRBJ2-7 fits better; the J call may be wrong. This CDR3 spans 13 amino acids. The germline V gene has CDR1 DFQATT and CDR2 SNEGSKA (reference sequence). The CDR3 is CSARGGGGYEQYF. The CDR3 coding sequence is TGCAGTGCTAGGGGGGGCGGGGGCTACGAGCAGTACTTC.

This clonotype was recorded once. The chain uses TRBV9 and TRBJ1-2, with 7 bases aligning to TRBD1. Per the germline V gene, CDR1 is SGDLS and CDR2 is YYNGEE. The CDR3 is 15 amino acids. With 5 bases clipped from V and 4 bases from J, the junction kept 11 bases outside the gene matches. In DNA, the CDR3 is TGTGCCAGCAGAAAGGCGGAGGGGGCCGGCTATGGCTACACCTTC. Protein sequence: CASRKAEGAGYGYTF.

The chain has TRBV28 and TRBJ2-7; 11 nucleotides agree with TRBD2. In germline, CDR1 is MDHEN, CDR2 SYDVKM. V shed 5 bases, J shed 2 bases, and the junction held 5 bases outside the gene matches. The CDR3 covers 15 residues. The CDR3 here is CASSKLAGETYEQYF. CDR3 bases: TGTGCCAGCAGTAAACTAGCGGGGGAGACCTACGAGCAGTACTTC.

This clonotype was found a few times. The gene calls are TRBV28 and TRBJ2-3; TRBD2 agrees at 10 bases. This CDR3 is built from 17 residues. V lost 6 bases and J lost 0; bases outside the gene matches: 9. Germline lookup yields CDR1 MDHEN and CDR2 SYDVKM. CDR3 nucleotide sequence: TGTGCCAGCAGGACCCTTAGCGGGGGGTCTAGCACAGATACGCAGTATTTT. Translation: CASRTLSGGSSTDTQYF.

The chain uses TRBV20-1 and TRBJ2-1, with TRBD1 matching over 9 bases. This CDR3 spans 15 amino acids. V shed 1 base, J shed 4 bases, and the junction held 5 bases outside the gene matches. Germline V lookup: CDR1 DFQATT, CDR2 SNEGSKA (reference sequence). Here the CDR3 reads CSARADRGHYNEQFF. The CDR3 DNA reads TGCAGTGCTAGAGCGGACAGGGGCCATTACAATGAGCAGTTCTTC.

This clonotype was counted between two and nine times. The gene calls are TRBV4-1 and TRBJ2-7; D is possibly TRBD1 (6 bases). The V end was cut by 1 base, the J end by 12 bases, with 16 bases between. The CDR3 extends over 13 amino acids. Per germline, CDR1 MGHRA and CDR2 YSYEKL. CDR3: CASSQVGADSPYF. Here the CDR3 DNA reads TGCGCCAGCAGCCAAGTCGGGGCGGACAGCCCGTACTTC.

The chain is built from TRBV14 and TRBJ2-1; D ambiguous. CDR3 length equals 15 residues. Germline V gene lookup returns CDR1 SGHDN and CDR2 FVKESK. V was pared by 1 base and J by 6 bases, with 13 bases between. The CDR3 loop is CASSQVLLGVNEQFF. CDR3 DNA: TGTGCCAGCAGCCAAGTCCTACTTGGAGTCAATGAGCAGTTCTTC. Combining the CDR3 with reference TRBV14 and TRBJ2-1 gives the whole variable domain EAGVTQFPSHSVIEKGQTVTLRCDPISGHDNLYWYRRVMGKEIKFLLHFVKESKQDESGMPNNRFLAERTGGTYSTLKVQPAELEDSGVYFCASSQVLLGVNEQFFGPGTRLTVL.

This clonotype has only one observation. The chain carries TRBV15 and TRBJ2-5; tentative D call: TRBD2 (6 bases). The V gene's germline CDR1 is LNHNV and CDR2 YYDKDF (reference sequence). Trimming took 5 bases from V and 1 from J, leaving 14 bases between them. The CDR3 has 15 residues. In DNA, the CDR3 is TGTGCCACCAGCGCCTGGGACGGGGGCCAAGAGACCCAGTACTTC. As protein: CATSAWDGGQETQYF.